This is a list of T cell receptor beta chains from one sample in a study of cytomegalovirus exposure and HLA in healthy donors. Assay: immunoSEQ multiplex PCR; the TCRdb copy retains only in-frame clones and omits some. The data show 160,000 or so clones, and the top ten clones hold 2% to 2.5%. Specimen: PBMCs. The receptors shown here come from a man aged 30 to 39 in good health and CMV-seronegative. Each CDR3 is given with its conserved first and last residue. A D gene is named only where the DNA matches it firmly.

J	V	D	DNA	CDR3
TRBJ1-3	TRBV7-2	NA	TGTGCCAGCAGCCCGTCGAGCACCATATATTTT	CASSPSSTIYF
TRBJ1-1	TRBV4-3	NA	TGCGCCAGCAGCCAAGATAGAGGAGCCGTTACTGAAGCTTTCTTT	CASSQDRGAVTEAFF
TRBJ2-1	TRBV21-1	NA	TGTGCCAGCAGCAAAGTTCAAGCGGGACTTCGCCCGAATGAGCAGTTCTTC	CASSKVQAGLRPNEQFF
TRBJ1-5	TRBV27	TRBD1	TGTGCCACCCAGAAGGGACAGGGCAATTTCAATCAGCCCCAGCATTTT	CATQKGQGNFNQPQHF
TRBJ2-7	TRBV7-8	TRBD1	TGTGCCAGCAGCTACGGGGACAGCAACTACGAGCAGTACTTC	CASSYGDSNYEQYF
TRBJ2-1	TRBV5-4	NA	TGTGCCAGCAGCTTGGAAGCATCGGACATCGGGCAGTTCTTC	CASSLEASDIGQFF
TRBJ2-1	TRBV5-1	TRBD2	TGCGCCAGCAGCTTGGCGACTAGCGGAGCCGGTAATGAGCAGTTCTTC	CASSLATSGAGNEQFF
TRBJ2-5	TRBV28	TRBD1	TGTGCCAGCAGCTCGCCGGGACAGGGGGAAGAGACCCAGTACTTC	CASSSPGQGEETQYF
TRBJ1-3	TRBV10-3	NA	TGTGCCATCAGCAGCGGTCCTGGAAACACCATATATTTT	CAISSGPGNTIYF
TRBJ2-3	TRBV10-2	NA	TGCGCCAGCAGTGAGTGGGTAGCGGGCACAGATACGCAGTATTTT	CASSEWVAGTDTQYF
TRBJ2-2	TRBV30	TRBD1	TGTGCCTGGGGAATCGGGACAGGGTTCGGGGAGCTGTTTTTT	CAWGIGTGFGELFF
TRBJ2-3	TRBV4-1	TRBD2	TGCGCCAGCAGCCAAGGGACTAGAGAAAGCACAGATACGCAGTATTTT	CASSQGTRESTDTQYF
TRBJ2-2	TRBV10-3	TRBD2	TGTGCCATGGGACTAGCGGGAGGCCTCGGCGGGGAGCTGTTTTTT	CAMGLAGGLGGELFF
TRBJ2-3	TRBV7-3	NA	TGTGCCAGCAGCTTAATTCCGACAGCCTCTAGCACAGATACGCAGTATTTT	CASSLIPTASSTDTQYF
TRBJ1-2	TRBV5-1	NA	TGCGCCAGCAGCCTCTGGAGCGGGGGGGGCGCAGGTGGCTACACCTTC	CASSLWSGGGAGGYTF
TRBJ1-2	TRBV14	NA	TGTGCCAGCAGCCAAGCAGGGATCCATGGCTACACCTTC	CASSQAGIHGYTF
TRBJ1-2	TRBV5-4	NA	TGTGCCAGCAGCTTGGGACAGGCGCGCTATGGCTACACCTTC	CASSLGQARYGYTF
TRBJ2-7	TRBV6-5	TRBD2	TGTGCCAGCAGTTCCTGGACTAGCGGGAGGTCCGAGCAGTACTTC	CASSSWTSGRSEQYF
TRBJ1-5	TRBV6-6	NA	TGTGCCAGCAGTTACGTGGAGATCCCGAGTCAGCCCCAGCATTTT	CASSYVEIPSQPQHF
TRBJ2-1	TRBV19	TRBD2	TGTGCCAGTAGTATAGGACTAGCGGGAATTGAGCAGTTCTTC	CASSIGLAGIEQFF
TRBJ1-3	TRBV29-1	TRBD1	TGCAGCGTCGGACAGGGGGAAGTTGGAAACACCATATATTTT	CSVGQGEVGNTIYF
TRBJ1-1	TRBV11-3	NA	TGTGCCAGCAGCTTAGGGCTGGGCCCCCGGGGAAACACTGAAGCTTTCTTT	CASSLGLGPRGNTEAFF
TRBJ1-4	TRBV28	TRBD1	TGTGCCAGCAGTACGGGGACAGCTGGTGAAAAACTGTTTTTT	CASSTGTAGEKLFF
TRBJ2-2	TRBV28	NA	TGTGCCAGCACTACTTTTAGTTCAGCGAATACCGGGGAGCTGTTTTTT	CASTTFSSANTGELFF
TRBJ2-7	TRBV11-3	TRBD1	TGTGCCAGCAGCTTAGTCAGGGGGCGAATCCACGAGCAGTACTTC	CASSLVRGRIHEQYF
TRBJ1-5	TRBV28	NA	TGTGCCAGCAGTCCAACGGTCCCTAATCAGCCCCAGCATTTT	CASSPTVPNQPQHF
TRBJ2-7	TRBV18	TRBD2	TGTGCCAGCTCACCCACTTATCTAGAGCGGGAGGTCGGGCAGTACTTC	CASSPTYLEREVGQYF
TRBJ1-4	TRBV29-1	NA	TGCAGCGTTGCAGGGAATGATGAAAAACTGCTTTTT	CSVAGNDEKLLF
TRBJ2-5	TRBV19	NA	TGTGCCAGTAGGTCAGGAGGGCCTGGGGAGACCCAGTACTTC	CASRSGGPGETQYF
TRBJ2-7	TRBV27	NA	TGTGCCAGCAGTTTATCTCCAGGGCTTAGCTCCTACGAGCAGTACTTC	CASSLSPGLSSYEQYF
TRBJ1-2	TRBV11-3	TRBD1	TGTGCCAGCAGCTTAGAGGGACAGGATTATGGCTACACCTTC	CASSLEGQDYGYTF
TRBJ2-1	TRBV4-2	TRBD2	TGTGCCAGCAGCCAAGAGGGGCTAGCGGGAGACTATGAGCAGTTCTTC	CASSQEGLAGDYEQFF
TRBJ1-5	TRBV6-1	NA	TGTGCCAGCAGTGAAGCGCTCTTGACGGGTCAGCCCCAGCATTTT	CASSEALLTGQPQHF
TRBJ2-1	TRBV29-1	TRBD2	TGCAGCGTCAGGACTAGCGGGTTTAATGAGCAGTTCTTC	CSVRTSGFNEQFF
TRBJ1-3	TRBV9	TRBD1	TGTGCCAGCAGCGTAGATAACAGGGGAAAGCTCCACTCTGGAAACACCATATATTTT	CASSVDNRGKLHSGNTIYF
TRBJ1-1	TRBV9	NA	TGTGCCAGCAGCGTAGGTCCACCAGGGGCAGGAACTGAAGCTTTCTTT	CASSVGPPGAGTEAFF
TRBJ1-4	TRBV25-1	TRBD1	TGTGCCACCGATTCGACAGGGTTAAATGAAAAACTGTTTTTT	CATDSTGLNEKLFF
TRBJ2-1	TRBV19	TRBD2	TGTGCCAGTAGGTCCCTATGGACTAGCGGAAGTTACAATGAGCAGTTCTTC	CASRSLWTSGSYNEQFF
TRBJ2-7	TRBV6-4	NA	TGTGCCAGCAGCCTAACAGTTGGCTACGAGCAGTACTTC	CASSLTVGYEQYF
TRBJ2-1	TRBV10-3	TRBD2	TGTGCCACCTTGGGCGGGAGGGTCTATGAGCAGTTCTTC	CATLGGRVYEQFF
TRBJ2-7	TRBV19	TRBD2	TGTGCCAGTAGTATCCGCCCCGGACTAGCGGGAGGACTCGCCTACGAGCAGTACTTC	CASSIRPGLAGGLAYEQYF
TRBJ1-2	TRBV27	NA	TGTGCCAGCAGACGACAGGAAGGCTATGGCTACACCTTC	CASRRQEGYGYTF
TRBJ2-7	TRBV4-1	TRBD2	TGCGCCAGCAGCCTACCGGGACTATACGAGCAGTACTTC	CASSLPGLYEQYF
TRBJ1-5	TRBV5-1	NA	TGCGCCAGCAGCTTGGAAGGCAGGAATGATCAGCCCCAGCATTTT	CASSLEGRNDQPQHF
TRBJ2-5	TRBV29-1	NA	TGCAGCGTTGCACGGGAGACCCAGTACTTC	CSVARETQYF
TRBJ2-1	TRBV6-1	TRBD2	TGTGCCAGCAGTGGACTAGCGGGTTTCCACTACAATGAGCAGTTCTTC	CASSGLAGFHYNEQFF
TRBJ1-1	TRBV28	TRBD1	TGTGCCAGCAGTTTGGGAAAGACAGGGGGAACTGAAGCTTTCTTT	CASSLGKTGGTEAFF